Sequencing of this T cell receptor (beta chain) was carried out in a study of beta chain features in type 1 diabetes. Study-wide findings and caveats: When Type 1 diabetes patients were examined, their TCRB CDR3s proved moderately but significantly shorter in all four CD4+ subsets.

This clone was observed a handful of times. The antigen remains undetermined. The study reverse transcribed the entire isolated RNA, so it sequenced expressed TCRB transcripts. Some clones are missing from TCRdb's copy, which holds only in-frame ones; the method was immunoSEQ multiplex PCR. The sample gives hundreds of thousands of clones, around an eighth of which show up once; nearly 0.04% is in the top ten. This CDR3 contains 15 residues. Trimming pared 2 bases from V and 6 bases from J, leaving 14 bases between. From germline, CDR1 is MDHEN and CDR2 SYDVKM. The chain uses TRBV28 and TRBJ2-4; D unresolved. Sample: naive CD4+ T cells from blood. The TCR sequence derives from a man between 18 and 35 years old with type 1 diabetes. The CDR3 nucleotides are TGTGCCAGCAGTTTAGACCCCAGCAATTTAAACATTCAGTACTTC. It codes for CASSLDPSNLNIQYF.